The clone carrying this T cell receptor (beta chain) was counted between two and nine times. Its antigen is as yet unknown. Assay: immunoSEQ multiplex PCR; the TCRdb copy retains only in-frame clones and omits some. This sample has around 990,000 clones, with approximately 77% found just once. These data are taken from a study of shared clonotypes between healthy human individuals. The wider study: CD4 naive and memory got three plates each, CD8 naive two, CD8 memory one. Whole-study results and caveats: With a handful of donors compared, about 5.2% of naive CD4 clonotypes were shared.

This CDR3 comprises 14 residues. J gave up 8 bases and V 3 bases, and 5 bases lay outside the gene matches. Germline loops: CDR1 SGDLS, CDR2 YYNGEE. HIV-negative, healthy adults without recent acute infections or vaccinations were the donors. Partitioning of CD4+ cells yielded a CD45RA+ naive subset and a CD45RA-negative memory subset. The sequence was obtained from a man aged 18-30 years in good health. Some clones in this sample may be carry-over from other donors' samples. The rearrangement uses TRBV9 and TRBJ1-5; 10 nucleotides match TRBD1. Sequenced material: memory CD4+ T cells from PBMCs. Subset meaning: CD45RA-negative fraction. CDR3 sequence reads: CASSETGGREPQHF. DNA of the CDR3: TGTGCCAGCAGCGAGACAGGGGGCAGGGAGCCCCAGCATTTT.